These 8 T cell receptor beta chains were all obtained from the same sample, sequenced in a study of Graves' ophthalmopathy and Graves' hyperthyroidism. Beta-chain TCR CDR3 regions were amplified from RNA transcripts. HTBI primers primed a first-round RT-PCR, and a second-round multiplex PCR followed. TCRdb independently ran MiXCR on the multiplex PCR reads; one entry per CDR3 protein. The repertoire holds 450,000 to 600,000 distinct CDR3 sequences, roughly 39% seen once, with about 4.1% in the top ten. The sample comprised peripheral blood or thyroid tissue (not recorded which). The receptor source for this set is an adult man with Graves' hyperthyroidism.

J is TRBJ1-3 and V is TRBV6-5; D remains unclear. Per germline, CDR1 MNHEY and CDR2 SVGAGI. This CDR3 is built from 14 residues. V lost 4 bases to trimming and J lost 4 bases, with 11 bases between them. The CDR3 sequence: CASSLMGPGNTIYF. The CDR3 nucleotides read TGTGCCAGCAGTTTAATGGGTCCCGGAAACACCATATATTTT.

J is TRBJ1-1 and V is TRBV24-1, with D unclear. Germline V gives CDR1 KGHDR, CDR2 SFDVKD. This CDR3 has 12 amino acids. Trimming pared 5 bases from V and 5 bases from J, leaving 8 bases between. The CDR3 nucleotides are TGTGCCACCAGTGCTAGCGTAACTGAAGCTTTCTTT. It translates to CATSASVTEAFF.

This clonotype was counted between two and nine times. The rearrangement joins TRBV20-1 to TRBJ2-3, with 7 bases aligning to TRBD2. Germline trimming cut 6 bases from V and 3 bases from J; bases unmatched to any gene: 9. In germline, CDR1 is DFQATT, CDR2 SNEGSKA (reference sequence). The CDR3 is made up of 14 amino acids. CDR3 residues: CSADERDGTDTQYF. The CDR3 bases are TGCAGTGCCGACGAGCGGGACGGAACAGATACGCAGTATTTT.

Many counts were recorded for this clonotype. The CDR3 loop is CATSRDGLSGSPLHF. The DNA of the CDR3 is TGTGCCACCAGCAGAGATGGACTGAGCGGTTCACCCCTCCACTTT. The rearrangement joins TRBV15 to TRBJ1-6; no firm D call. The CDR3 length is 15 residues. CDR1 is LNHNV and CDR2 is YYDKDF in the germline V gene (reference sequence). V gave up 0 bases and J gave up 9 bases, with 12 bases separating them.

The rearrangement uses TRBV7-8 and TRBJ2-7, with 7 bases aligning to TRBD2. The CDR3 has 16 amino acids. The germline V gene has CDR1 SGHVS and CDR2 FQNEAQ. V gave up 5 bases and J gave up 0 bases; unmatched junction bases: 10. The CDR3 loop reads CASSPRAGTTSYEQYF. The DNA for the CDR3 is TGTGCCAGCAGCCCCCGTGCCGGGACTACCTCCTACGAGCAGTACTTC.

In this sample, this clonotype turned up many times. The J gene is TRBJ2-7, the V gene TRBV7-8; possible D gene TRBD2, 6 bases. Trimming took off 4 bases at V and 5 bases at J, with 24 bases between the two ends. This CDR3 region has 17 residues. Germline loops: CDR1 SGHVS, CDR2 FQNEAQ. This CDR3 reads CASSSPVDGGVFDEQYF. The DNA for the CDR3 is TGTGCCAGCAGCTCCCCGGTCGACGGGGGTGTATTCGACGAGCAGTACTTC.

Worth noting for this clonotype: A read error is possible here, since a much larger clone lies one base away. The gene calls are TRBV4-1 and TRBJ1-1; 7 bases agree with TRBD1. The germline V gene encodes CDR1 MGHRA and CDR2 YSYEKL. The CDR3 is 11 amino acids. The CDR3 loop reads CVSSQGGEAFF. In DNA, the CDR3 is TGCGTCAGCAGCCAGGGGGGTGAAGCTTTCTTT.

This clonotype was recorded at least ten times. The J gene is TRBJ2-7, the V gene TRBV20-1, with D possibly being TRBD1 or TRBD2 (7 bases each). The germline V gene encodes CDR1 DFQATT and CDR2 SNEGSKA (reference sequence). V was trimmed by 5 bases and J by 1 base, leaving 18 bases between them. This CDR3 comprises 15 residues. Here the CDR3 reads CSAEGGTEISYEQYF. CDR3 nucleotide sequence: TGCAGTGCTGAGGGGGGGACAGAAATATCCTACGAGCAGTACTTC.